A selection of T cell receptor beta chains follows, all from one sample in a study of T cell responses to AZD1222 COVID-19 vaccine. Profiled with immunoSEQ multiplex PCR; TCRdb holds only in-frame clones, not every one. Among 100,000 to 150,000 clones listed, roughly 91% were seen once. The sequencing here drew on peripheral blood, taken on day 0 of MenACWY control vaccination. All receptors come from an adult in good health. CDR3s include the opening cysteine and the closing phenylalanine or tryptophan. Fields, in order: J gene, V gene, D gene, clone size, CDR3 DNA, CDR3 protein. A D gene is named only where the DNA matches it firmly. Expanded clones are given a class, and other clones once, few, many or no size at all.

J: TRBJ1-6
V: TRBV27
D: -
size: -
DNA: TGTGCCAGCAGAACCATCAACAGTTTGGCCCTCCACTTT
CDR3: CASRTINSLALHF

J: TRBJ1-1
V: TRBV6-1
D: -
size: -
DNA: TGTGCCAGCAGTGTGGGGTGGAGGGTGTTACGCACTGAAGCTTTCTTT
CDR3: CASSVGWRVLRTEAFF

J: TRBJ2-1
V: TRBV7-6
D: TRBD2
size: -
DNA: TGTGCCAGCAGCTCATCGACTAGCGGGAGCAATGAGCAGTTCTTC
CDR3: CASSSSTSGSNEQFF

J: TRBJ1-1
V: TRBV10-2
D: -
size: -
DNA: TGCGCCAGCAGTGACAGAATGGGGAGCCGAACAGACGGAGCTTTCTTT
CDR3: CASSDRMGSRTDGAFF

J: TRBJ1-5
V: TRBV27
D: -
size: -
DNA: TGTGCCAGCAGTTTGGCCGGTTATCAGCCCCAGCATTTT
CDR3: CASSLAGYQPQHF

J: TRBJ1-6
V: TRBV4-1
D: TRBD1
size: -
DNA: TGCGCCAGCAGCCTTGCCTTTGACAGGGTCTCACCCCTCCACTTT
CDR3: CASSLAFDRVSPLHF

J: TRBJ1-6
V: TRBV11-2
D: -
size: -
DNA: TGTGCCAGCAGCTACTCCGGGATACGCTCCTATAATTCACCCCTCCACTTT
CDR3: CASSYSGIRSYNSPLHF

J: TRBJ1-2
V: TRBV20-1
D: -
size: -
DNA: TGCAGTGCTCCAAGGGGGGATGGCTACACCTTC
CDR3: CSAPRGDGYTF

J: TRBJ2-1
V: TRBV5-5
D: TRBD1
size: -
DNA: TGTGCCAGCAGCCGGGACAGAAACTACAATGAGCAGTTCTTC
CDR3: CASSRDRNYNEQFF

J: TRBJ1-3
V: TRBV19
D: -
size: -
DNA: TGTGCCACCATGACAGTTCCTGGAAACACCATATATTTT
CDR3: CATMTVPGNTIYF

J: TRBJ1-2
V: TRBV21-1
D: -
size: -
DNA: TGTGCCAGCATCCCTGAGGACGGGTGCGGGGACAGGGGAAGGGACTATGGCTACACCTTC
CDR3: CASIPEDGCGDRGRDYGYTF

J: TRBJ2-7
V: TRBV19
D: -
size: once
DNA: TGTGCCAGTAGTGGGGGGCACTACTACGAGCAGTACTTC
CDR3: CASSGGHYYEQYF

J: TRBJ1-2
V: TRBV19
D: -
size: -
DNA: TGTGCCAGTACGGGACACACTAACTATGGCTACACCTTC
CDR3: CASTGHTNYGYTF

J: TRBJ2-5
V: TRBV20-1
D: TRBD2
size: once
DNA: TGCAGTGCTAGTGTCCAGCGGGGAAAACAAGAGACCCAGTACTTC
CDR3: CSASVQRGKQETQYF

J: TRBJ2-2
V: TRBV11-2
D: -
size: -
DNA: TGTGCCAGCACCCCTCTCGCTGGGCAGGGCAACAGCGGGGAGCTGTTTTTT
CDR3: CASTPLAGQGNSGELFF

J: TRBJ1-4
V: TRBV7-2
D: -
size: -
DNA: TGTGCCAGCAGCCTAACAGGGAAAGTAACGACTAATGAAAAACTGTTTTTT
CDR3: CASSLTGKVTTNEKLFF

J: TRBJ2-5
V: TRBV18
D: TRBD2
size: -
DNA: TGTGCCAGCTCACCAAAGCCGACCGGGACTAGCGGAGCAGAGACCCAGTACTTC
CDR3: CASSPKPTGTSGAETQYF